The clone carrying this T cell receptor beta chain was seen many times. PBMCs were collected from an approximately 9.3 ml volume of fresh peripheral blood. This specimen comes from a study of T cells in Graves' hyperthyroidism and ophthalmopathy. Amplification of TCR beta CDR3 regions was performed using RNA transcripts as template. HTBI primers drove first-round RT-PCR of the TCR CDR3. TCRdb used MiXCR to reprocess the multiplex PCR reads, holding one entry per CDR3 protein. This table has about 420,000 distinct CDR3 sequences, approximately 15% appearing once. The sequenced material came from blood. This clonotype originated in a woman aged 18-30 years with Graves' hyperthyroidism.

In DNA form, the CDR3 reads TGTGCCAGCTCACCCCTATTACGGGAAGAGACCCAGTACTTC. Its translation is CASSPLLREETQYF. The rearrangement links TRBV18 to TRBJ2-5; D gene unclear. V was clipped by 3 bases and J by 3 bases, with 11 bases between them. In germline, CDR1 is KGHSH, CDR2 LQKENI. The CDR3 has 14 residues.